This T cell receptor beta chain was documented in a study of blood T cell repertoires in COVID-19 (dated by TCRdb to between 2020 and 2021). About the investigation overall: Samples covering the acute and convalescent phases of COVID-19 were provided by collaborators in the United States, Italy and Spain. The material from the prospective study consisted of cDNA or gDNA derived from T cells, B-cell-depleted T cells, or PBMCs. Deeply sampled blood TCRbeta repertoires from subjects exposed to, actively infected with, or recovered from COVID-19 were included in the dataset. A freely available public database, intended as a resource for researchers studying the immune response to SARS-CoV-2, is where the repertoires were released. Samples came from the ongoing ImmuneRACE study (first 160 participants) plus 1,254 subjects from 6 global collaborators. Nearly every sample came with metadata listing a de-identified subject ID, COVID-19 status, age in years and sex. Where HLA class I and class II types were available, the types were taken from metadata supplied by the sample provider, not from assay-based typing.

TCRbeta CDR3 regions were amplified from genomic DNA by means of the immunoSEQ Assay, a bias-controlled multiplex PCR. Per the authors' processing: The number of nucleated cells in each sample was estimated by amplification of reference gene primers within the assay. To quantify the absolute abundance of each unique TCRbeta CDR3 rearrangement, sequence reads were collapsed and filtered. For each sample, productive Simpson clonality was calculated as the square root of Simpson's diversity index across productive rearrangements. The table was pulled from immuneACCESS by TCRdb, which kept in-frame rearrangements only. Such tables lose some clones; where checked, under half of the loss comes from unresolved V genes, and the rest has no known cause. From that table come the V and J calls and clone size; the DNA was used to work out D and trimming. Present in this sample are roughly 230,000 clones, 80% to 95% of which were seen just once. The ten biggest clones cover around 0.83% of the sample.

In the case of this clone: Its target antigen remains unknown. Base qualities are not recorded, but no much larger clone differs from it by a single base.

The paper as a whole reports these results and caveats: How much clinical and demographic metadata was included differed by source and by participant, and the metadata was provided uncurated.

The CDR3 has 13 amino acids, counting the end cysteine and phenylalanine. The only DNA kept is the CDR3, 39 bases in frame from the first base. According to the germline V gene, CDR1 reads SQVTM and CDR2 reads ANQGSEA. Trimming at the junction amounts to 6 bases on V and 3 bases on J, and the germline ends lie 14 bases apart. One collaborating source in Seattle enrolled patients during active infection and followed them longitudinally through the course of disease. Collaborating institutions collected whole blood in K2EDTA tubes following their own protocols. For TCRbeta analysis, collaborators shipped samples in one of three forms: frozen whole blood, isolated PBMCs, or DNA extracted from either of those sample types.

Sequencing used peripheral blood. The receptor's source is a man aged 25 to 45 with COVID-19, enrolled during active disease. The chain couples TRBV29-1 to TRBJ2-5; matching of 6 bases hints at TRBD2 as the D gene. The DNA is as follows: TGCAGCGTGAGCCGGGACTCCAAAGAGACCCAGTACTTC. This codes for CSVSRDSKETQYF.